These 32 T cell receptor beta chains were sequenced from one sample in a study of T cells in Graves' hyperthyroidism and ophthalmopathy. Authors of the study amplified TCR beta CDR3 regions from RNA transcripts. The HTBI primer set served for first-round RT-PCR of the TCR CDR3. Via MiXCR, TCRdb re-called the multiplex PCR reads, giving one row per CDR3 protein. The sample contains fewer than 350,000 distinct CDR3 sequences, 13% of which appear only once. The sequencing input was blood. The receptor set was obtained from a woman aged 25 to 39 with Graves' hyperthyroidism that later progressed to Graves' ophthalmopathy.

The sample holds a few counts of this clonotype. This rearrangement joins TRBV5-1 to TRBJ2-1; the D gene is possibly TRBD1 (6 bases). V lost 3 bases to trimming and J lost 1 base, with 14 bases between them. Germline CDR1 SGHRS, CDR2 YFSETQ. The CDR3 covers 16 residues. Here the CDR3 DNA reads TGCGCCAGCAGCTACCTATCCAGGGGATCCTACAATGAGCAGTTCTTC. Protein product: CASSYLSRGSYNEQFF.

This clonotype was seen repeatedly, ten times or more. This chain connects TRBV6-2 or TRBV6-3 to TRBJ2-1, with 7 bases that match TRBD2. V was pared by 8 bases and J by 2 bases, with 3 bases of the junction left unmatched. Germline CDR1 is MNHEY and CDR2 is SVGEGT. The CDR3 totals 13 residues. The CDR3 sequence: CASGLVPYNEQFF. In nucleotides, the CDR3 is TGTGCCAGCGGACTAGTGCCCTACAATGAGCAGTTCTTC.

The V gene is TRBV6-1, the J gene TRBJ1-1; D not certain. Germline V gene data show CDR1 as MNHNS and CDR2 as SASEGT. There are 13 residues in the CDR3. Trimming cost V 7 bases and J 1 base, with 10 bases left between them. CDR3 sequence (DNA): TGTGCCAGCACACAAGGGAGGAACACTGAAGCTTTCTTT. It is translated as CASTQGRNTEAFF.

This clonotype was detected ten times or more. The chain couples TRBV2 to TRBJ2-1; TRBD1 is a possible D gene (5 bases). This CDR3 region has 13 residues. V dropped 6 bases and J dropped 6 bases, with 12 bases sitting between them. Germline CDR1 and CDR2: SNHLY and FYNNEI. The CDR3: CASRITTANEQFF. CDR3 DNA: TGTGCCAGCAGAATAACGACAGCCAATGAGCAGTTCTTC.

This clonotype was seen at least ten times. The chain has TRBV28 and TRBJ1-2; D is unclear. Germline V gives CDR1 MDHEN, CDR2 SYDVKM. V lost 5 bases and J 4 bases, leaving 2 bases between the germline ends. CDR3 length: 10 residues. CDR3 sequence (DNA): TGTGCCAGCAGTCGCTATGGCTACACCTTC. This codes for CASSRYGYTF.

This clonotype was counted a few times. V gene TRBV6-1 combines with J gene TRBJ1-2; possibly TRBD1 for D (6 bases). Germline CDR1 reads MNHNS; CDR2 reads SASEGT. V was cut by 6 bases and J by 7 bases, with 15 bases left in between. This CDR3 contains 13 residues. CDR3 nucleotide sequence: TGTGCCAGCAGACCAACAGGGTCACCTGGCTACACCTTC. Encoded protein: CASRPTGSPGYTF.

This clonotype came up many times. V is TRBV27 and J is TRBJ1-1; weak D call: TRBD1 (5 bases). The CDR3 is made up of 15 amino acids. The germline gives CDR1 MNHEY, CDR2 SMNVEV (reference sequence). Between the trimmed V and J ends, which lost 2 bases and 0 bases, there was a span of 10 bases. The chain's CDR3 is CASSLRQGMNTEAFF. In DNA form, the CDR3 reads TGTGCCAGCAGTTTACGTCAGGGTATGAACACTGAAGCTTTCTTT.

The table lists this clonotype with many counts. V is TRBV28 and J is TRBJ2-7, with 9 positions matching TRBD2. The CDR3 length is 15 residues. Trimming removed 2 bases from V and 2 bases from J; junction bases left unmatched: 4. Germline CDR1 MDHEN, CDR2 SYDVKM. The DNA for the CDR3 is TGTGCCAGCAGTTTACCACTAGCGGGCGCCTACGAGCAGTACTTC. This sequence encodes CASSLPLAGAYEQYF.

The chain uses TRBV19 and TRBJ2-5; 8 bases agree with TRBD1. Germline V gives CDR1 LNHDA, CDR2 SQIVND (reference sequence). J was trimmed by 1 base and V by 7 bases; bases with no gene match: 8. This CDR3 is 15 amino acids long. The CDR3 loop reads CASTGTGTGQETQYF. The CDR3 nucleotides are TGTGCCAGTACCGGAACTGGGACAGGCCAAGAGACCCAGTACTTC.

This clonotype was detected ten times or more. The chain employs TRBV12-3 or TRBV12-4 and TRBJ2-3; 10 bases agree with TRBD2. V lost 6 bases to trimming and J lost 5 bases; unmatched junction nucleotides: 17. The CDR3 runs to 18 residues. In DNA form, the CDR3 reads TGTGCCAGCAGCCGTGAGGATTGGCTAGCGGGAGTCCAAGATACGCAGTATTTT. Its protein is CASSREDWLAGVQDTQYF.

This clonotype came up many times. The V gene is TRBV6-1, the J gene TRBJ2-7; 14 bases agree with TRBD2. V shed 10 bases, J shed 7 bases, and the junction held 6 bases outside the gene matches. CDR3 length: 13 amino acids. CDR1 and CDR2 from the germline V gene are MNHNS and SASEGT. The DNA for the CDR3 is TGTGCCACCTCGGGACTAGCGGGAGAGGAGCAGTACTTC. It encodes CATSGLAGEEQYF.

This clonotype came up many times. The chain joins TRBV4-3 to TRBJ2-3; D is uncertain. Trimming took off 1 base at V and 0 bases at J, with 8 bases between the two ends. CDR1 and CDR2 from the germline V gene are LGHNA and YSLEER. The CDR3 loop spans 15 amino acids. The CDR3 nucleotides read TGCGCCAGCAGCCAAGCCCAGGATAGCACAGATACGCAGTATTTT. Translating it yields CASSQAQDSTDTQYF.

Note on this clonotype: Germline and junction disagree at one end, which may indicate a read error. This chain connects TRBV7-8 to TRBJ2-3; 14 nucleotides match TRBD2. There are 20 residues in the CDR3. Germline-derived CDR1 and CDR2 are SGHVS and FQNEAQ. CDR3 sequence (DNA): TGTGCCGGCAGCTTACCCCGGGACAGAGGACTAGCGGGAGGTCCAGATACGCAGTATTTT. This translates into CAGSLPRDRGLAGGPDTQYF.

This clonotype was detected ten times or more. This sequence joins TRBV7-2 and TRBJ1-1; no clear D gene. The length of the CDR3 is 13 residues. V lost 6 bases to trimming and J lost 0 bases, with 8 bases between them. Germline V CDR1 and CDR2: SGHTA, FQGNSA. The CDR3 DNA sequence: TGTGCCAGCAGTTTCTTGATGAACACTGAAGCTTTCTTT. Translating gives CASSFLMNTEAFF.

This clonotype was counted ten times or more. This chain connects TRBV10-3 to TRBJ1-5; 8 nucleotides align to TRBD1. The germline V gene has CDR1 ENHRY and CDR2 SYGVKD. With 3 bases clipped from V and 7 bases from J, the junction kept 8 bases outside the gene matches. The CDR3 spans 15 residues. The CDR3 bases are TGTGCCATCAGTGAACGGACAGGGAGGAACCAGCCCCAGCATTTT. Translation gives CAISERTGRNQPQHF.

This clonotype was counted ten times or more. The chain combines TRBV4-1 with TRBJ2-1, with 11 nucleotides matching TRBD2. V lost 4 bases and J lost 4; bases outside the gene matches: 9. CDR1 is MGHRA and CDR2 is YSYEKL in the germline V gene. The CDR3 loop spans 17 amino acids. Here the CDR3 reads CASSRAGLAVLYNEQFF. CDR3 DNA sequence: TGCGCCAGCAGCCGGGCGGGACTAGCGGTCCTATACAATGAGCAGTTCTTC.

The chain combines TRBV5-1 with TRBJ2-5; weak D call: TRBD2 (5 bases). Trimming shortened V by 4 bases and J by 5 bases, and 9 bases separated the two germline ends. This CDR3 region has 12 residues. Looked up from germline, CDR1 is SGHRS and CDR2 is YFSETQ. The CDR3 sequence is CASSDGLETQYF. CDR3 coding DNA: TGCGCCAGCAGCGATGGACTGGAGACCCAGTACTTC.

This clonotype came up many times. The rearrangement uses TRBV7-2 and TRBJ2-7; no definite D call. Trimming stripped 3 bases from V and 4 bases from J, with 16 bases between. The CDR3 runs to 15 residues. From germline, CDR1 is SGHTA and CDR2 FQGNSA. In nucleotides, the CDR3 is TGTGCCAGCAGCTTGCCCCCCCCTACAGATTACGAGCAGTACTTC. Protein sequence: CASSLPPPTDYEQYF.

This clonotype was counted at least ten times. The CDR3 DNA reads as TGTGCCAGTAGGGGGGCGGGAGGGGGCAATGAGCAGTTCTTC. As protein: CASRGAGGGNEQFF. The rearrangement joins TRBV19 to TRBJ2-1; 9 bases match TRBD2. CDR3 length: 14 amino acids. Trimming cost V 6 bases and J 6 bases; bases outside gene matches: 6. Germline lookup yields CDR1 LNHDA and CDR2 SQIVND (reference sequence).

This sequence joins TRBV7-2 and TRBJ2-2; no reliable D call. Per germline, CDR1 SGHTA and CDR2 FQGNSA. The CDR3 contains 14 residues. V was cut by 1 base and J by 7 bases, with 10 bases left in between. CDR3 loop: CASSLVGIDGELFF. CDR3 in DNA: TGTGCCAGCAGCTTAGTGGGTATCGACGGGGAGCTGTTTTTT.

The chain employs TRBV19 and TRBJ1-5; TRBD1 matches 7 bases. The germline V gene has CDR1 LNHDA and CDR2 SQIVND (reference sequence). The trim removed 5 bases at V and 10 bases at J, leaving 5 bases unmatched. CDR3 length: 12 amino acids. The CDR3 region is CASSVQGSPQHF. CDR3 DNA sequence: TGTGCCAGTAGTGTACAGGGGAGTCCCCAGCATTTT.

This clonotype was counted many times. The chain combines TRBV9 with TRBJ1-1; D unresolved. V lost 0 bases, J lost 8 bases, and 11 bases lay in between. CDR1 is SGDLS and CDR2 is YYNGEE in the germline V gene. This CDR3 region has 13 residues. Written as DNA, the CDR3 is TGTGCCAGCAGCGTAGGAAGCGCCAGGGAAGCTTTCTTT. Protein product: CASSVGSAREAFF.

This clonotype was observed many times. The rearrangement joins TRBV20-1 to TRBJ2-5, with no clear D. The germline V gene encodes CDR1 DFQATT and CDR2 SNEGSKA (reference sequence). The ends were cut back, 3 bases at V and 0 bases at J, with 11 bases in the middle. This CDR3 has 14 amino acids. CDR3 coding DNA: TGCAGTGCTAGTGCGGCTGGATACCAAGAGACCCAGTACTTC. This encodes CSASAAGYQETQYF.

The V and J genes are TRBV4-2 and TRBJ2-5; 7 positions agree with TRBD1. The V and J ends lost 0 bases and 5 bases, in that order; junction bases with no gene match: 6. Per germline, CDR1 LGHNA and CDR2 YNFKEQ. The CDR3 loop spans 15 amino acids. The CDR3 region has the DNA TGTGCCAGCAGCCAAGAGAGGGGGCTGAGCGAGACCCAGTACTTC. Protein sequence: CASSQERGLSETQYF.

This clonotype was seen ten or more times. The V gene is TRBV18, the J gene TRBJ2-5; unclear D gene. The CDR3 contains 13 residues. The V gene's germline CDR1 is KGHSH and CDR2 LQKENI. Trimming took off 0 bases at V and 1 base at J, with 3 bases between the two ends. CDR3 sequence reads: CASSPPSQETQYF. Here the CDR3 DNA reads TGTGCCAGCTCACCACCTTCCCAAGAGACCCAGTACTTC.

The chain employs TRBV6-2 or TRBV6-3 and TRBJ2-3; TRBD2 is a possible D gene (6 bases). Trimming removed 6 bases from V and 4 bases from J, with 14 bases in between. Looked up from germline, CDR1 is MNHEY and CDR2 is SVGEGT. The CDR3 sequence is 14 residues long. The CDR3 nucleotides are TGTGCCAGCAGCGCACCGGGGAGGTCAGATACGCAGTATTTT. Protein: CASSAPGRSDTQYF.

There are a few counts of this clonotype. The gene calls are TRBV12-3 or TRBV12-4 and TRBJ1-5, with 9 bases identical to TRBD1. Trimming removed 3 bases from V and 5 bases from J; junction bases left unmatched: 8. The CDR3 sequence is 16 residues long. The CDR3 DNA reads TGTGCCAGCAGTTTTCGTCGGGGACAGGGCCATCAGCCCCAGCATTTT. It yields the protein CASSFRRGQGHQPQHF.

This clonotype appeared many times. This rearrangement joins TRBV28 to TRBJ1-1; 9 bases line up with TRBD1. Trimming cost V 5 bases and J 2 bases; bases outside gene matches: 6. Germline V CDR1 and CDR2: MDHEN, SYDVKM. CDR3 size: 15 residues. CDR3 DNA: TGTGCCAGCAGTCTCCGGGACAGGGACAACACTGAAGCTTTCTTT. Amino acids: CASSLRDRDNTEAFF.

In its sample, this clonotype was seen many times. V is TRBV7-2 and J is TRBJ2-1; 7 nucleotides line up with TRBD2. Looked up from germline, CDR1 is SGHTA and CDR2 is FQGNSA. The V gene end was trimmed by 0 bases and the J gene end by 6 bases; junction bases not matched to a gene: 2. This CDR3 region has 14 residues. The CDR3 loop is CASSLAWTSNEQFF. CDR3 sequence (DNA): TGTGCCAGCAGCTTAGCGTGGACTAGCAATGAGCAGTTCTTC.

This clonotype was counted many times. The chain couples TRBV12-3 or TRBV12-4 to TRBJ2-7; 7 bases agree with TRBD1. The CDR3 is made up of 15 amino acids. V shed 5 bases and J 0 bases; nucleotides not matched to a gene: 7. The CDR3 sequence: CASSRTGVSSYEQYF. In nucleotides, the CDR3 is TGTGCCAGCAGTCGAACAGGGGTTAGCTCCTACGAGCAGTACTTC.

J is TRBJ2-2 and V is TRBV5-4, with TRBD2 matching 8 bases. Looked up from germline, CDR1 is SGHNT and CDR2 is YYREEE (reference sequence). This CDR3 comprises 15 residues. J was trimmed by 3 bases and V by 1 base; bases with no gene match: 2. DNA for the CDR3: TGTGCCAGCAGCTTGTCAGCGGGAGACACCGGGGAGCTGTTTTTT. Translation gives CASSLSAGDTGELFF.

This clonotype was picked up a small number of times. The chain couples TRBV6-2 or TRBV6-3 to TRBJ2-2; TRBD2 is a possible D gene (5 bases). CDR3 length equals 13 residues. Trimming shortened V by 7 bases and J by 4 bases, and 10 bases separated the two germline ends. Germline values: CDR1 MNHEY, CDR2 SVGEGT. The CDR3 DNA is TGTGCCAGCAAACCCGCGGGCACCGGGGAGCTGTTTTTT. Its protein is CASKPAGTGELFF.